This T cell receptor beta chain was documented in a study of blood T cell repertoires in COVID-19. Study background: In each case, the material was cDNA or gDNA derived from T cells, B-cell-depleted T cells, or PBMCs.

This table comes from immunoSEQ multiplex PCR, and its TCRdb copy is limited to in-frame clones, with some not included. The sample yields approximately 240,000 clones, roughly 80% seen once. This clonotype originated in an older woman with acute or convalescent COVID-19. The sequenced material came from peripheral blood.

As DNA, the CDR3 is TGCAGTGCTTCCCCCGGGGGGACCCAGTACTTC. It specifies CSASPGGTQYF. This rearrangement joins TRBV20-1 to TRBJ2-5; maybe TRBD2 (6 bases). Trimming cost V 5 bases and J 7 bases, with 11 bases left between them. Germline V gene sequence: CDR1 DFQATT, CDR2 SNEGSKA (reference sequence). CDR3 length: 11 amino acids.